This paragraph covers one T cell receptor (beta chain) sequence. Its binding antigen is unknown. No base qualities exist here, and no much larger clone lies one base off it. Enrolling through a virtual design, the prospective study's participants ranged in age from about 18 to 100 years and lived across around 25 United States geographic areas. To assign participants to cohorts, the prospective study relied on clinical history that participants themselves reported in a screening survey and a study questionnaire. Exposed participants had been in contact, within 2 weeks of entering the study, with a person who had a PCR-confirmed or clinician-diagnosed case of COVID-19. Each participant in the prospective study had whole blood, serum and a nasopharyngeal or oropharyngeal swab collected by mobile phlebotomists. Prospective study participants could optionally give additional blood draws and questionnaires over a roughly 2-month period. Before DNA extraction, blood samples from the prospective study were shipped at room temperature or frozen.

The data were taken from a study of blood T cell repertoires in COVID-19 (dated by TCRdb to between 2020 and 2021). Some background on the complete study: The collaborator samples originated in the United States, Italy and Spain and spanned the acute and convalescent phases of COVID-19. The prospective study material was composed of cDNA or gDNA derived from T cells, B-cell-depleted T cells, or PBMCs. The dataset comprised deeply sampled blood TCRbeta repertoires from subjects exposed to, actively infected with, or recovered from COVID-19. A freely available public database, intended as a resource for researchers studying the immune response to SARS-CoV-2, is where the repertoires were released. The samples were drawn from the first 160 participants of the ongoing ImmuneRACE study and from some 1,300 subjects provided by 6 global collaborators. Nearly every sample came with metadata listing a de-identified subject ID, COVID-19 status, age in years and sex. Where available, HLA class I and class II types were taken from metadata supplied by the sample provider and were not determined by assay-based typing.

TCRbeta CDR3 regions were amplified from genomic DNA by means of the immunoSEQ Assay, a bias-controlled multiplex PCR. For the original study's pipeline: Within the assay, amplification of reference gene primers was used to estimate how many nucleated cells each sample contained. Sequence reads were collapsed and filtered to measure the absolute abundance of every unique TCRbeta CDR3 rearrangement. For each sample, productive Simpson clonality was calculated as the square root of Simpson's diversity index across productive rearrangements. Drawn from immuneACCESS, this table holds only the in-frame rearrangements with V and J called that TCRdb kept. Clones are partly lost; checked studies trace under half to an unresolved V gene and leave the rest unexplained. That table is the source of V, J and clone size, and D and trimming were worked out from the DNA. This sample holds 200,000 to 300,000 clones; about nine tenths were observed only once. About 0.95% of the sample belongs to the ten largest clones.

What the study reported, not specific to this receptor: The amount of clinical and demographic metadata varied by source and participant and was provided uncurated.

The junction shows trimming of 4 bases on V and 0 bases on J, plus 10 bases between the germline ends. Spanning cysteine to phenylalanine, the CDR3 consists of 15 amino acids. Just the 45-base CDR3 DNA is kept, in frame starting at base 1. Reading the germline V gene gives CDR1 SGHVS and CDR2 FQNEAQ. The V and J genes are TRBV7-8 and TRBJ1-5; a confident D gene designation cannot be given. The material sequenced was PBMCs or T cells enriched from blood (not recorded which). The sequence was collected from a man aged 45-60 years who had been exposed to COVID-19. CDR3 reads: CASSSRRGSNQPQHF. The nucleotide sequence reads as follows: TGTGCCAGCAGCTCCCGGCGGGGTAGCAATCAGCCCCAGCATTTT.